This T cell receptor beta chain appears in the sequencing data of a study of blood T cell repertoires in COVID-19. Study in general: Italy, Spain and the United States were the sources of the convalescent and acute COVID-19 samples. T cells, B-cell-depleted T cells, or PBMCs supplied cDNA or gDNA.

Produced via immunoSEQ multiplex PCR; TCRdb's table is partial and in-frame only. This sample has roughly 72,000 clones, with 80% found just once. Trimming took 4 bases from V and 6 from J; bases not matched to a gene: 4. The CDR3 has 13 residues. Germline V CDR1 and CDR2: SEHNR, FQNEAQ (reference sequence). Sequencing was performed on peripheral blood. The chain employs TRBV7-9 and TRBJ2-7; 9 positions match TRBD1. This TCR was recovered from a man aged 65 to 79 who had recovered from COVID-19. CDR3 sequence: CASSSDRGTEQYF. The CDR3 DNA reads as TGTGCCAGCAGCTCGGACAGGGGTACCGAGCAGTACTTC.